Listed here are 11 T cell receptor beta chains from one sample, sequenced in a study of cytomegalovirus exposure and HLA in healthy donors. Profiled with immunoSEQ multiplex PCR; TCRdb holds only in-frame clones, not every one. Of over 250,000 clones in the sample, 65% to 90% were seen once. The sequencing input was PBMCs. The receptors were gathered from a woman aged 18-29 years in good health and CMV-seronegative.

The V gene is TRBV4-3, the J gene TRBJ2-3; 10 bases are a match to TRBD2. This CDR3 region has 18 residues. The ends lost 0 bases at V and 2 bases at J; junction bases unmatched: 8. CDR1 LGHNA and CDR2 YSLEER come from the germline V gene. CDR3 region: CASSQDSSGGSATDTQYF. DNA for the CDR3: TGCGCCAGCAGCCAAGATTCTAGCGGGGGATCGGCCACAGATACGCAGTATTTT.

The CDR3, as DNA: TGCGCCAGCAGCTTGGAAGGCCACAGGGATAATACCCAGTACTTC. Its translation: CASSLEGHRDNTQYF. This sequence joins TRBV5-1 and TRBJ2-5; D might be TRBD1 (6 bases). V dropped 0 bases and J dropped 8 bases, with 17 bases sitting between them. The CDR3 spans 15 residues. Germline lookup yields CDR1 SGHRS and CDR2 YFSETQ.

The V gene is TRBV29-1, the J gene TRBJ2-7, with 7 bases that match TRBD2. CDR3 length: 14 residues. Trimming took 6 bases from V and 5 from J; bases not matched to a gene: 13. Germline CDR1 is SQVTM and CDR2 is ANQGSEA. The CDR3 loop is CSVRRDYETDEQYF. In DNA form, the CDR3 reads TGCAGCGTGAGACGGGACTACGAAACCGACGAGCAGTACTTC.

V and J are TRBV9 and TRBJ2-1; D gene uncertain. In germline, CDR1 is SGDLS, CDR2 YYNGEE. V was pared by 0 bases and J by 5 bases, with 15 bases between. CDR3 length: 16 amino acids. As DNA, the CDR3 is TGTGCCAGCAGCGTAGCTAGTCCTCAAGCGAACAATGAGCAGTTCTTC. This sequence encodes CASSVASPQANNEQFF.

The chain carries TRBV10-1 and TRBJ1-4; a possible D gene is TRBD1 (5 bases). Germline lookup yields CDR1 WNHNN and CDR2 SYGVQD (reference sequence). V lost 3 bases to trimming and J lost 2 bases, with 7 bases between them. The CDR3 totals 14 residues. The CDR3 here is CASSEAGTNEKLFF. The DNA of the CDR3 is TGCGCCAGCAGTGAAGCAGGGACTAATGAAAAACTGTTTTTT.

The chain joins TRBV27 to TRBJ2-1, with 8 bases matching TRBD2. CDR3 size: 13 residues. CDR1 and CDR2 (germline): MNHEY, SMNVEV (reference sequence). J lost 15 bases, V lost 3 bases, and 10 bases had no gene match. The CDR3 protein is CASSFTGRAWMFF. The CDR3 DNA follows: TGTGCCAGCAGTTTCACCGGGAGGGCCTGGATGTTCTTC.

The chain is built from TRBV7-6 and TRBJ2-3; TRBD2 matches at 7 bases. This CDR3 comprises 14 residues. CDR1 and CDR2 from the germline V gene are SGHVS and FNYEAQ. Trimming removed 5 bases from V and 4 bases from J; junction bases left unmatched: 6. CDR3 sequence: CASSRSGEADTQYF. In DNA form, the CDR3 reads TGTGCCAGCAGCCGGAGCGGGGAAGCAGATACGCAGTATTTT.

This chain connects TRBV6-4 to TRBJ1-1; 8 nucleotides match TRBD1. This CDR3 is built from 14 residues. V lost 6 bases, J lost 4 bases, and 7 bases stayed unmatched. Germline V gene sequence: CDR1 MRHNA, CDR2 SNTAGT. The DNA of the CDR3 is TGTGCCAGCAGCCTAACAGGGGGGGGCACTGAAGCTTTCTTT. It codes for CASSLTGGGTEAFF.

The chain combines TRBV5-6 with TRBJ1-2, with D maybe TRBD1 (6 bases). The germline V gene has CDR1 SGHDT and CDR2 YYEEEE. Trimming shortened V by 4 bases and J by 4 bases, and 17 bases separated the two germline ends. CDR3 length: 15 residues. The CDR3 region has the DNA TGTGCCAGCAGCCTCCGGACAGCGGGAGGCTATGGCTACACCTTC. It specifies CASSLRTAGGYGYTF.

The chain links TRBV6-1 to TRBJ2-2; TRBD2 aligns across 8 bases. CDR1 MNHNS and CDR2 SASEGT come from the germline V gene. J was trimmed by 4 bases and V by 8 bases; bases with no gene match: 6. This CDR3 contains 14 residues. CDR3 coding DNA: TGTGCCAGCGGGAGCGGGAGCGGCACCGGGGAGCTGTTTTTT. Translated: CASGSGSGTGELFF.

The genes are TRBV10-3 and TRBJ1-4; 7 positions match TRBD1. This CDR3 comprises 15 residues. Losses at the gene ends were 2 bases for V and 0 bases for J; bases not matched to a gene: 0. CDR1 ENHRY and CDR2 SYGVKD come from the germline V gene. Here the CDR3 DNA reads TGTGCCATCAGTGAGGGACAGGCAACTAATGAAAAACTGTTTTTT. Encoded protein: CAISEGQATNEKLFF.